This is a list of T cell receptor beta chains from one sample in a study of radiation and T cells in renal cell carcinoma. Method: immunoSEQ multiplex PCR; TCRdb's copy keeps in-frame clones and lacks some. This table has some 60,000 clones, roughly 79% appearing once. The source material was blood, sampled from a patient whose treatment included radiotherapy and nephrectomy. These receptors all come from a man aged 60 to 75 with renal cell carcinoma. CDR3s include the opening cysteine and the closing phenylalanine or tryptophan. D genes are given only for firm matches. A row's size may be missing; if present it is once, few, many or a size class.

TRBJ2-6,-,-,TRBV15,TGTGCCACCAGCAGAGATACTGGGGCCAACGTCCTGACTTTC,CATSRDTGANVLTF
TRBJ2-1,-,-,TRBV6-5,TGTGCCAGCAGTGGATCAGGGAATGAGCAGTTCTTC,CASSGSGNEQFF
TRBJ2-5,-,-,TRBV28,TGTGCCAGCAGTTTGATAGGGGAGACCCAGTACTTC,CASSLIGETQYF
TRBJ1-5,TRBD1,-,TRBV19,TGTGCCAGTAGCGGGACAGGCAATCAGCCCCAGCATTTT,CASSGTGNQPQHF
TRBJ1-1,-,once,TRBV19,TGTGCCAGTACCTGGGGGGCCCTGGGGGACACTGAAGCTTTCTTT,CASTWGALGDTEAFF
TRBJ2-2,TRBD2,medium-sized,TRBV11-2,TGTGCCAGCAGCTTAGACTTAGCGGGGGTTACCGGGGAGCTGTTTTTT,CASSLDLAGVTGELFF
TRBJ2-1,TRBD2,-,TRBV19,TGTGCCAGTAGTCTAAGGACTAGCGGTACGCTTGAGCAGTTCTTC,CASSLRTSGTLEQFF
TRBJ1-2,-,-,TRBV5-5,TGTGCCAGCAGTGCCTTAGGACGGGTTAACTATGGCTACACCTTC,CASSALGRVNYGYTF
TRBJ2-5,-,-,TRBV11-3,TGTGCCAGCAGCCGTGGGGTGGGAGAGACCCAGTACTTC,CASSRGVGETQYF
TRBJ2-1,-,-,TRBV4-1,TGCGCCAGCAGCCAAGATTCGGTGTGGTCCTACAATGAGCAGTTCTTC,CASSQDSVWSYNEQFF
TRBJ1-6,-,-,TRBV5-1,TGCGCCAGCAGCTTGGGATGGCAGTCACCCCTCCACTTT,CASSLGWQSPLHF
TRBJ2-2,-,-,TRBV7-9,TGTGCCACCCCCCGCAAACAGGGAAGTCTCGACACCGGGGAGCTGTTTTTT,CATPRKQGSLDTGELFF
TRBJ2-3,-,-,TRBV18,TGTGCCAGCTCACCAGGGCAGGGGTCGGCAGATACGCAGTATTTT,CASSPGQGSADTQYF
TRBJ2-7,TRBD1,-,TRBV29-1,TGCAGCGTTGAAACTCAGGACAGGGGGCGGGAGCAGTACTTC,CSVETQDRGREQYF